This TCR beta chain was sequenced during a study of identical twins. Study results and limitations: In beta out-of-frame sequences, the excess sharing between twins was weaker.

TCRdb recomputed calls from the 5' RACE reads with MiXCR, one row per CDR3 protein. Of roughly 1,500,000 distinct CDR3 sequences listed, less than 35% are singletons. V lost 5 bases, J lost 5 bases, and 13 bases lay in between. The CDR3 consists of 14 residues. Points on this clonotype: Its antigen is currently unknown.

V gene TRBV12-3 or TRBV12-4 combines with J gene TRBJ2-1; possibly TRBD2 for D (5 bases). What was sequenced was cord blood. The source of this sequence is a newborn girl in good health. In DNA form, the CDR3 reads TGTGCCAGCAGTCGGGCGGGCCCCCACAATGAGCAGTTCTTC. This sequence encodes CASSRAGPHNEQFF.